These 15 T cell receptor beta chains came from one sample sequenced in a study of cytomegalovirus exposure and HLA in healthy donors. 60 Vbeta and 13 Jbeta primers were used in PCR. Repertoires were generated with immunoSEQ multiplex PCR, while TCRdb's copy carries only in-frame clones and drops some. The profile shows about 170,000 clones, 82% of them singletons. Sequencing input: PBMCs. The receptors derive from a girl aged 10 to 17 in good health and CMV-seropositive.

V and J are TRBV28 and TRBJ2-1, with D possibly matching TRBD2 (5 bases). V was clipped by 3 bases and J by 0 bases, with 15 bases between them. The CDR3 consists of 17 residues. Germline V CDR1 and CDR2: MDHEN, SYDVKM. CDR3 loop: CASSFPPSWASYNEQFF. The CDR3 DNA is TGTGCCAGCAGTTTTCCGCCTAGCTGGGCCTCCTACAATGAGCAGTTCTTC. Full variable domain (missing parts from reference TRBV28 and TRBJ2-1): DVKVTQSSRYLVKRTGEKVFLECVQDMDHENMFWYRQDPGLGLRLIYFSYDVKMKEKGDIPEGYSVSREKKERFSLILESASTNQTSMYLCASSFPPSWASYNEQFFGPGTRLTVL.

V gene TRBV15 combines with J gene TRBJ2-5; 8 bases agree with TRBD1. The ends lost 2 bases at V and 5 bases at J; junction bases unmatched: 7. Germline V lookup: CDR1 LNHNV, CDR2 YYDKDF (reference sequence). This CDR3 is 15 amino acids long. CDR3 in amino acids: CATSRPTGGRETQYF. The DNA of the CDR3 is TGTGCCACCAGCAGACCTACAGGGGGGCGGGAGACCCAGTACTTC. The variable domain in full, completed from reference TRBV15 and TRBJ2-5, reads DAMVIQNPRYQVTQFGKPVTLSCSQTLNHNVMYWYQQKSSQAPKLLFHYYDKDFNNEADTPDNFQSRRPNTSFCFLDIRSPGLGDTAMYLCATSRPTGGRETQYFGPGTRLLVL.

The rearrangement joins TRBV6-5 to TRBJ1-5; D uncertain. Germline V CDR1 and CDR2: MNHEY, SVGAGI. The V end lost 9 bases, the J end lost 5 bases, and 14 bases lay between the germline ends. CDR3 length: 13 amino acids. CDR3 sequence: CASQRNPDQPQHF. In DNA, the CDR3 is TGTGCCAGTCAGCGGAACCCGGATCAGCCCCAGCATTTT.

This clone has only a few counts. This chain links TRBV2 with TRBJ2-6; D is unclear. CDR3 length: 14 amino acids. Germline V gene sequence: CDR1 SNHLY, CDR2 FYNNEI. Trimming cost V 9 bases and J 0 bases, with 9 bases left between them. The CDR3 loop reads CARNPDSGANVLTF. CDR3 coding DNA: TGTGCCAGAAACCCAGACTCTGGGGCCAACGTCCTGACTTTC. Full variable domain (remainder filled in from reference TRBV2 and TRBJ2-6): EPEVTQTPSHQVTQMGQEVILRCVPISNHLYFYWYRQILGQKVEFLVSFYNNEISEKSEIFDDQFSVERPDGSNFTLKIRSTKLEDSAMYFCARNPDSGANVLTFGAGSRLTVL.

V usage is TRBV14 and J usage is TRBJ2-7, with TRBD1 matching over 8 bases. Trimming took 1 base from V and 7 from J; bases not matched to a gene: 12. The CDR3 loop spans 16 amino acids. CDR1 and CDR2 (germline): SGHDN, FVKESK. CDR3: CASSQVGTGGSGEQYF. The DNA of the CDR3 is TGTGCCAGCAGCCAAGTGGGTACAGGGGGATCGGGAGAGCAGTACTTC.

This clone has only one observation. The chain recombines TRBV19 with TRBJ2-7; TRBD1 might be the D (6 bases). Germline lookup yields CDR1 LNHDA and CDR2 SQIVND (reference sequence). The CDR3 extends over 14 amino acids. V lost 3 bases and J lost 6, with 15 bases in between. The chain's CDR3 is CASSIRGPLPEQYF. The CDR3, as DNA: TGTGCCAGTAGTATCAGGGGACCTCTTCCCGAGCAGTACTTC.

This clone came up a few times. V gene TRBV6-5 combines with J gene TRBJ1-2; TRBD1 agrees at 7 bases. The CDR3 extends over 14 amino acids. The V gene's germline CDR1 is MNHEY and CDR2 SVGAGI. Trimming removed 6 bases from V and 5 bases from J; junction bases left unmatched: 9. The CDR3, as DNA: TGTGCCAGCAGCCCCTCCAGGGGGGAGTATGGCTACACCTTC. It encodes CASSPSRGEYGYTF.

The rearrangement links TRBV7-2 to TRBJ2-3; 11 nucleotides agree with TRBD2. Losses at the gene ends were 4 bases for V and 5 bases for J; bases not matched to a gene: 14. This CDR3 is 18 amino acids long. Germline lookup yields CDR1 SGHTA and CDR2 FQGNSA. The CDR3 protein is CASSSGLLAGDDQDTQYF. Here the CDR3 DNA reads TGTGCCAGCAGCTCAGGTTTACTAGCGGGGGACGATCAAGATACGCAGTATTTT.

The genes are TRBV28 and TRBJ2-7; TRBD2 matches at 11 bases. V was clipped by 5 bases and J by 6 bases; unmatched bases: 6. This CDR3 has 14 residues. From germline, CDR1 is MDHEN and CDR2 SYDVKM. The DNA for the CDR3 is TGTGCCAGCAGTCCACTAGCGGGGGCCTCCGAGCAGTACTTC. Its translation is CASSPLAGASEQYF.

This clone was seen once. The chain joins TRBV4-2 to TRBJ1-1; unclear D gene. CDR1 and CDR2 from the germline V gene are LGHNA and YNFKEQ. The V end lost 1 base, the J end lost 6 bases, and 15 bases lay between the germline ends. The length of the CDR3 is 15 residues. CDR3 loop: CASSQVSSDVAEAFF. The CDR3 DNA reads TGTGCCAGCAGCCAAGTAAGTAGCGATGTCGCTGAAGCTTTCTTT.

The chain carries TRBV5-4 and TRBJ2-6; possible D gene TRBD1, 5 bases. CDR1 is SGHNT, CDR2 YYREEE, per germline (reference sequence). The CDR3 is 15 residues long. With 4 bases removed from V and 2 bases from J, the gap between germline ends came to 10 bases. The CDR3: CASSARVPGANVLTF. The CDR3 DNA is TGTGCCAGCAGCGCCAGGGTTCCTGGGGCCAACGTCCTGACTTTC.

This clone has just one count. This sequence joins TRBV28 and TRBJ2-1, with 10 bases aligning to TRBD1. The CDR3 consists of 16 residues. V was pared by 6 bases and J by 6 bases, with 11 bases of the junction left unmatched. Per germline, CDR1 MDHEN and CDR2 SYDVKM. This CDR3 reads CASRQKHRDRGNEQFF. CDR3 bases: TGTGCCAGCAGACAAAAACACCGGGACAGGGGCAATGAGCAGTTCTTC.

This chain links TRBV27 with TRBJ2-1, with a weak D call TRBD1 (7 bases). This CDR3 is 15 amino acids long. Germline lookup yields CDR1 MNHEY and CDR2 SMNVEV (reference sequence). The V gene lost 3 bases and the J gene lost 4 bases, with 13 bases spanning the gap. The CDR3 sequence: CASSFSAGGYNEQFF. The CDR3 DNA sequence: TGTGCCAGCAGTTTTTCGGCAGGGGGGTACAATGAGCAGTTCTTC.

The chain joins TRBV27 to TRBJ2-7, with 9 nucleotides matching TRBD1. V dropped 6 bases and J dropped 4; count of bases not matched to a gene: 10. Germline-derived CDR1 and CDR2 are MNHEY and SMNVEV (reference sequence). The CDR3 is 15 amino acids. The CDR3 region is CASSHTGTGFYEQYF. The DNA of the CDR3 is TGTGCCAGCAGCCATACCGGGACAGGGTTTTACGAGCAGTACTTC.

The chain joins TRBV6-5 to TRBJ2-7, with 10 nucleotides matching TRBD1. The CDR3 has 15 residues. V dropped 4 bases and J dropped 4; count of bases not matched to a gene: 7. CDR1 is MNHEY and CDR2 is SVGAGI in the germline V gene. The DNA of the CDR3 is TGTGCCAGCAGTTCGCCGGGACAGGGGTGGTACGAGCAGTACTTC. It yields the protein CASSSPGQGWYEQYF.